Below are 25 T cell receptor beta chains sequenced from a single sample in a study of neurological immune-mediated disorders. TCRdb reanalysed the 5' RACE reads using MiXCR and keeps one entry per CDR3 protein. This table holds 65,000 to 70,000 distinct CDR3 sequences, 3.9% found once. The specimen sequenced was PBMCs. The source is a young man with multiple sclerosis.

This clonotype was detected many times. V and J are TRBV15 and TRBJ2-3, with 7 bases identical to TRBD2. Germline assignment: CDR1 LNHNV and CDR2 YYDKDF (reference sequence). J lost 5 bases, V lost 2 bases, and 10 bases had no gene match. This CDR3 has 16 amino acids. CDR3 amino acids: CATSRTGGGVLDTQYF. The CDR3 bases are TGTGCCACCAGCAGAACGGGAGGTGGGGTCTTAGATACGCAGTATTTT. The entire variable domain, with the rest obtained from reference TRBV15 and TRBJ2-3, is as follows: DAMVIQNPRYQVTQFGKPVTLSCSQTLNHNVMYWYQQKSSQAPKLLFHYYDKDFNNEADTPDNFQSRRPNTSFCFLDIRSPGLGDTAMYLCATSRTGGGVLDTQYFGPGTRLTVL.

This clonotype was seen many times. The genes are TRBV6-5 and TRBJ2-7; 7 positions agree with TRBD2. Losses at the gene ends were 0 bases for V and 7 bases for J; bases not matched to a gene: 15. The CDR3 spans 17 residues. In germline, CDR1 is MNHEY, CDR2 SVGAGI. The CDR3: CASSYSGVGGGLWEQYF. CDR3 sequence (DNA): TGTGCCAGCAGTTACTCGGGGGTTGGCGGGGGACTGTGGGAGCAGTACTTC.

This clonotype was counted at least ten times. V is TRBV4-1 and J is TRBJ1-2, with D possibly being TRBD1 (5 bases). V lost 2 bases and J lost 8, with 12 bases in between. The CDR3 contains 13 residues. The V gene's germline CDR1 is MGHRA and CDR2 YSYEKL. This chain's CDR3 is CASSQIGALGYTF. The CDR3 DNA is TGCGCCAGCAGCCAAATCGGGGCCCTGGGCTACACCTTC.

Notes on this clonotype: This sequence may be a read error, since a much larger clone differs from it by one base. The CDR3 sequence is CATSDQRRNTGELFF. The CDR3 region has the DNA TGTGCCACCAGTGACCAGCGGAGGAACACCGGGGAGCTGTTTTTT. The chain links TRBV24-1 to TRBJ2-2; D perhaps matches TRBD2 (5 bases). V was cut by 4 bases and J by 1 base, with 9 bases left in between. In germline, CDR1 is KGHDR, CDR2 SFDVKD. The CDR3 is made up of 15 amino acids.

The sample holds many counts of this clonotype. V gene TRBV6-5 combines with J gene TRBJ1-4; the match to TRBD1 covers 10 bases. Germline lookup yields CDR1 MNHEY and CDR2 SVGAGI. The CDR3 has 15 amino acids. The V and J ends lost 0 bases and 7 bases, in that order; junction bases with no gene match: 2. The CDR3 here is CASSYSTGGFEKLFF. In nucleotides, the CDR3 is TGTGCCAGCAGTTACTCGACAGGGGGCTTTGAAAAACTGTTTTTT.

This clonotype was observed at least ten times. This chain uses TRBV20-1 with TRBJ2-1, with TRBD1 matching over 10 bases. This CDR3 comprises 15 residues. The germline gives CDR1 DFQATT, CDR2 SNEGSKA (reference sequence). Trimming cost V 6 bases and J 7 bases; bases outside gene matches: 12. The chain's CDR3 is CSATRSGQGRNEQFF. CDR3 sequence (DNA): TGCAGTGCCACACGCTCGGGACAGGGGAGAAATGAGCAGTTCTTC.

This clonotype was seen repeatedly, ten times or more. The chain carries TRBV7-2 and TRBJ2-5; D ambiguous. The V end was cut by 2 bases, the J end by 2 bases, with 9 bases between. This CDR3 contains 14 residues. Germline-derived CDR1 and CDR2 are SGHTA and FQGNSA. The CDR3 sequence is CASSLYWGQETQYF. As DNA, the CDR3 is TGTGCCAGCAGCTTATACTGGGGACAAGAGACCCAGTACTTC.

This clonotype was recorded many times. The chain links TRBV29-1 to TRBJ1-1; D possibly corresponds to TRBD1 (6 bases). The CDR3 extends over 12 amino acids. Between the trimmed V and J ends, which lost 6 bases and 6 bases, there was a span of 14 bases. The germline V gene has CDR1 SQVTM and CDR2 ANQGSEA. CDR3 nucleotides: TGCAGCGTCCTACAGGGAAGCGCTGAAGCTTTCTTT. Translation: CSVLQGSAEAFF.

This clonotype came up many times. J is TRBJ1-2 and V is TRBV5-1; maybe TRBD1 (6 bases). Germline V gene sequence: CDR1 SGHRS, CDR2 YFSETQ. The CDR3 extends over 12 amino acids. The germline V and J ends were trimmed by 4 bases and 2 bases, with 6 bases remaining between them. The CDR3 spells CASSGQNYGYTF. The CDR3 DNA sequence: TGCGCCAGCAGCGGACAGAACTATGGCTACACCTTC.

This clonotype was detected ten times or more. The chain carries TRBV7-6 and TRBJ2-7; 11 nucleotides match TRBD2. J lost 3 bases, V lost 5 bases, and 6 bases had no gene match. The CDR3 totals 15 residues. Germline CDR1 is SGHVS and CDR2 is FNYEAQ. CDR3: CASSELAGDVYEQYF. The CDR3 nucleotides read TGTGCCAGCAGCGAACTAGCGGGGGATGTCTACGAGCAGTACTTC.

This clonotype was observed at least ten times. The J gene is TRBJ2-7, the V gene TRBV20-1; D may correspond to TRBD1 or TRBD2 (7 bases each). The CDR3 sequence is 14 residues long. The germline V gene encodes CDR1 DFQATT and CDR2 SNEGSKA (reference sequence). V shed 6 bases and J shed 0 bases, with 15 bases lying between them. The chain's CDR3 is CSARTGEGSYEQYF. DNA for the CDR3: TGCAGTGCCCGAACAGGGGAGGGCTCCTACGAGCAGTACTTC.

At least ten counts were recorded for this clonotype. The chain carries TRBV7-3 and TRBJ1-2; TRBD1 is a possible D gene (5 bases). The germline V gene encodes CDR1 SGHTA and CDR2 FQGTGA. Trimming took 6 bases from V and 3 from J, leaving 11 bases between them. This CDR3 region has 13 residues. This CDR3 is CASSPGLYYGYTF. For the CDR3, the DNA is TGTGCCAGCAGTCCGGGACTGTACTATGGCTACACCTTC. The entire variable domain, with the rest obtained from reference TRBV7-3 and TRBJ1-2, is as follows: GAGVSQTPSNKVTEKGKYVELRCDPISGHTALYWYRQSLGQGPEFLIYFQGTGAADDSGLPNDRFFAVRPEGSVSTLKIQRTERGDSAVYLCASSPGLYYGYTFGSGTRLTVV.

The sample holds many counts of this clonotype. V gene TRBV12-3 or TRBV12-4 combines with J gene TRBJ2-7; D is undetermined. Deletions cut 5 bases from V and 2 bases from J, with 13 bases between. This CDR3 region has 14 residues. The CDR3 reads CASSPSVRTYEQYF. CDR3 nucleotides: TGTGCCAGCAGTCCCTCGGTCAGGACCTACGAGCAGTACTTC.

About this clonotype itself: This likely comes from a read error, as the CDR3 has no conserved phenylalanine or tryptophan at its end. The V call is TRBV10-2, the J call TRBJ2-7; D possibly corresponds to TRBD2 (7 bases). V shed 3 bases and J shed 10 bases, with 19 bases lying between them. The CDR3 is 14 residues long. CDR1 and CDR2 (germline): WSHSY, SAAADI. DNA for the CDR3: TGCGCCAGCAGTGAACGGGGGGCCCTAAAGTTACAGTACAAC. The encoded protein is CASSERGALKLQYN.

This clonotype was found many times. The chain employs TRBV7-9 and TRBJ2-7, with D uncertain. The germline gives CDR1 SEHNR, CDR2 FQNEAQ (reference sequence). The CDR3 sequence is 12 residues long. The ends were cut back, 5 bases at V and 3 bases at J, with 8 bases in the middle. The CDR3 DNA reads TGTGCCAGCAGCCCGGACGTCTACGAGCAGTACTTC. Residues: CASSPDVYEQYF.

This clonotype has at least ten counts. This chain joins TRBV3-1 and TRBJ2-7; 8 positions agree with TRBD1. J was trimmed by 1 base and V by 3 bases; bases with no gene match: 2. The germline V gene encodes CDR1 LGHDT and CDR2 YNNKEL (reference sequence). The length of the CDR3 is 14 residues. The CDR3 sequence is CASSHRTGSYEQYF. In DNA, the CDR3 is TGTGCCAGCAGCCACCGGACAGGGTCCTACGAGCAGTACTTC.

This clonotype was picked up many times. V gene TRBV5-1 combines with J gene TRBJ1-2; no definite D call. Between the trimmed V and J ends, which lost 4 bases and 3 bases, there was a span of 13 bases. CDR3 length equals 14 residues. Germline V gene sequence: CDR1 SGHRS, CDR2 YFSETQ. This CDR3 is CASSPGFLYYGYTF. CDR3 coding DNA: TGCGCCAGCAGCCCAGGCTTCTTATACTATGGCTACACCTTC.

The sample holds many counts of this clonotype. The chain couples TRBV20-1 to TRBJ2-5; D gene uncertain. The length of the CDR3 is 14 residues. Trimming cost V 3 bases and J 3 bases, with 14 bases left between them. Germline assignment: CDR1 DFQATT and CDR2 SNEGSKA (reference sequence). The CDR3: CSAREGPLKETQYF. The CDR3 DNA sequence: TGCAGTGCTAGGGAAGGACCCCTAAAAGAGACCCAGTACTTC.

This clonotype was recorded many times. The rearrangement links TRBV5-1 to TRBJ2-5, with a tentative D call TRBD1 (5 bases). The CDR3 sequence is 11 residues long. The V end lost 1 base, the J end lost 7 bases, and 5 bases lay between the germline ends. Germline V lookup: CDR1 SGHRS, CDR2 YFSETQ. In nucleotides, the CDR3 is TGCGCCAGCAGCTTGAGGGGGACCCAGTACTTC. Translation: CASSLRGTQYF.

The J gene is TRBJ1-1, the V gene TRBV19; no clear D gene. The CDR3 is 13 residues long. The V and J ends lost 3 bases and 4 bases respectively, with 9 bases between them. Germline CDR1 reads LNHDA; CDR2 reads SQIVND (reference sequence). This CDR3 is CASSMDPTTEAFF. In nucleotides, the CDR3 is TGTGCCAGTAGTATGGACCCAACCACTGAAGCTTTCTTT.

At least ten counts were recorded for this clonotype. V usage is TRBV5-1 and J usage is TRBJ2-2, with D uncertain. Between the trimmed V and J ends, which lost 3 bases and 0 bases, there was a span of 9 bases. The CDR3 sequence is 15 residues long. Germline loops: CDR1 SGHRS, CDR2 YFSETQ. The chain's CDR3 is CASSSRVTNTGELFF. CDR3 nucleotide sequence: TGCGCCAGCAGCTCCCGGGTGACGAACACCGGGGAGCTGTTTTTT.

Ten or more counts support this clonotype. The chain couples TRBV7-9 to TRBJ1-5, with D possibly TRBD1 on 5 matching bases. CDR3 length: 15 residues. The V gene lost 5 bases and the J gene lost 3 bases, with 14 bases spanning the gap. Germline lookup yields CDR1 SEHNR and CDR2 FQNEAQ (reference sequence). The CDR3, as DNA: TGTGCCAGCAGCCTATCCGACAGCTTCAATCAGCCCCAGCATTTT. Its protein product is CASSLSDSFNQPQHF. Full variable domain (rest looked up from reference TRBV7-9 and TRBJ1-5): DTGVSQNPRHKITKRGQNVTFRCDPISEHNRLYWYRQTLGQGPEFLTYFQNEAQLEKSRLLSDRFSAERPKGSFSTLEIQRTEQGDSAMYLCASSLSDSFNQPQHFGDGTRLSIL.

This clonotype came up a few times. This sequence joins TRBV20-1 and TRBJ2-1; the match to TRBD2 covers 12 bases. The junction had 7 bases not matched to a gene; V was cut back by 3 bases and J by 4 bases. Per germline, CDR1 DFQATT and CDR2 SNEGSKA (reference sequence). The CDR3 contains 16 residues. CDR3 protein: CSARTSSGGDYNEQFF. CDR3 nucleotides: TGCAGTGCTAGGACCTCTAGCGGGGGGGATTACAATGAGCAGTTCTTC.

This clonotype is medium-sized by share. The chain couples TRBV5-1 to TRBJ2-1; TRBD2 agrees at 8 bases. The CDR3 runs 15 residues. Germline lookup yields CDR1 SGHRS and CDR2 YFSETQ. V shed 2 bases, J shed 7 bases, and the junction held 8 bases outside the gene matches. The CDR3 loop is CASSLGAGVGNEQFF. The CDR3, as DNA: TGCGCCAGCAGCTTAGGAGCGGGGGTAGGGAATGAGCAGTTCTTC.

This clonotype was observed many times. The CDR3, as DNA: TGTGCCATCAGTGAGTCGGGCAGGGTGTGGGAGCAGTACTTC. Translation gives CAISESGRVWEQYF. The chain joins TRBV10-3 to TRBJ2-7; TRBD1 might be the D (5 bases). V was shortened by 0 bases and J by 7 bases, with 13 bases between the two germline ends. The CDR3 runs 14 residues. Germline assignment: CDR1 ENHRY and CDR2 SYGVKD.